The following is a T cell receptor beta chain sequence with its context. Its antigen is undetermined. The authors used template switching to add a universal primer site and gave cDNA unique molecular identifiers. TCRdb reanalysed the 5' RACE reads using MiXCR and keeps one entry per CDR3 protein. The sample contains about 660,000 distinct CDR3 sequences, 8.5% to 9.5% of which appear only once. The sample comes from a study of identical twins. Study outcomes and limitations: Model-predicted out-of-frame TCR alpha sharing fell below observed values in monozygotic twins. Beta clonotypes that were abundant in cord blood contained fewer insertions, a pattern absent from memory repertoires.

The CDR3 sequence is 19 residues long. The V gene's germline CDR1 is LGHNT and CDR2 FRNRAP. The V and J ends lost 1 base and 0 bases, in that order; junction bases with no gene match: 13. These records were also assigned to another study, of yellow fever vaccine responses in identical twins.

The sequence derives from a woman between 18 and 29 years old in good health. The chain carries TRBV12-5 and TRBJ2-3; 7 bases fit TRBD1. The sequencing input was PBMCs. The CDR3 nucleotides read TGTGCTAGTGGTTTGGCACAGAAAGACAGGGCCTCTAGCACAGATACGCAGTATTTT. Its translation: CASGLAQKDRASSTDTQYF.